The 20 T cell receptor beta chains presented below share a single source sample, sequenced in a study of T cells in Graves' hyperthyroidism and ophthalmopathy. Amplified regions were TCR beta CDR3 sequences from RNA transcripts. First-round RT-PCR of the TCR CDR3 relied on the HTBI primer set. Each CDR3 protein gets one entry after TCRdb re-called the multiplex PCR reads with MiXCR. The data hold around 690,000 distinct CDR3 sequences, with 15% to 20% observed a single time. Sample: blood. The origin of the receptors is a man between 45 and 60 years old with Graves' hyperthyroidism.

This chain connects TRBV18 to TRBJ2-7, with TRBD2 matching over 8 bases. Germline values: CDR1 KGHSH, CDR2 LQKENI. The CDR3 is 17 residues long. J was trimmed by 4 bases and V by 0 bases; bases with no gene match: 11. CDR3 sequence: CASSPPPSVAGTYEQYF. For the CDR3, the DNA is TGTGCCAGCTCACCACCACCTTCGGTAGCGGGGACTTACGAGCAGTACTTC.

This clonotype came up many times. The chain links TRBV15 to TRBJ2-7; no clear D. The ends were cut back, 0 bases at V and 4 bases at J, with 10 bases in the middle. This CDR3 is built from 14 residues. Germline CDR1 and CDR2: LNHNV and YYDKDF (reference sequence). This CDR3 is CATSRDRLGYEQYF. CDR3 DNA: TGTGCCACCAGCAGAGATAGGCTGGGGTACGAGCAGTACTTC.

This clonotype was detected many times. The rearrangement uses TRBV20-1 and TRBJ2-1, with D unclear. V lost 3 bases and J lost 5, with 11 bases in between. The CDR3 loop spans 13 amino acids. The germline V gene encodes CDR1 DFQATT and CDR2 SNEGSKA (reference sequence). CDR3 DNA sequence: TGCAGTGCTAGCGGTGGCTGGGACAATGAGCAGTTCTTC. As protein: CSASGGWDNEQFF.

This clonotype has a handful of counts. This chain joins TRBV12-5 and TRBJ2-1; D remains ambiguous. The germline gives CDR1 LGHNT, CDR2 FRNRAP. The CDR3 is 13 residues long. Deletions cut 6 bases from V and 3 bases from J, with 9 bases between. Written as DNA, the CDR3 is TGTGCTAGTGGGCGCAGTGACTACAATGAGCAGTTCTTC. The encoded protein is CASGRSDYNEQFF.

This clonotype appeared many times. This chain uses TRBV12-3 or TRBV12-4 with TRBJ2-2; 10 nucleotides line up with TRBD2. The CDR3 is 17 amino acids. V was clipped by 5 bases and J by 2 bases; unmatched bases: 8. This CDR3 is CASSPGLAVLNTGELFF. CDR3 nucleotide sequence: TGTGCCAGCAGTCCCGGACTAGCGGTACTTAACACCGGGGAGCTGTTTTTT.

This clonotype has ten or more counts. The CDR3 loop is CASSPRDQGTEAFF. The CDR3 DNA reads as TGTGCCAGCAGCCCCCGGGACCAAGGGACTGAAGCTTTCTTT. The V gene is TRBV9, the J gene TRBJ1-1; a possible D gene is TRBD1 (5 bases). Between the trimmed V and J ends, which lost 4 bases and 5 bases, there was a span of 15 bases. The CDR3 is 14 amino acids. Per germline, CDR1 SGDLS and CDR2 YYNGEE.

This clonotype was detected ten times or more. The chain links TRBV28 to TRBJ2-1; D is unclear. CDR3 size: 11 residues. Trimming stripped 3 bases from V and 6 bases from J, with 3 bases between. CDR1 MDHEN and CDR2 SYDVKM come from the germline V gene. The CDR3 DNA follows: TGTGCCAGCAGTTTGGTCAATGAGCAGTTCTTC. It specifies CASSLVNEQFF.

This clonotype showed up just a few times. CDR3 in DNA: TGTGCCAGTAGTATCCACAGGGAGGGTACGCAGTATTTT. Residues: CASSIHREGTQYF. The rearrangement uses TRBV19 and TRBJ2-3; D perhaps matches TRBD2 (7 bases). CDR1 and CDR2 (germline): LNHDA, SQIVND (reference sequence). The CDR3 consists of 13 residues. V shed 3 bases and J shed 8 bases, with 12 bases lying between them.

This clonotype was seen at least ten times. V and J are TRBV7-8 and TRBJ2-2; TRBD2 might be the D (5 bases). The V end lost 0 bases, the J end lost 4 bases, and 12 bases lay between the germline ends. The CDR3 consists of 16 residues. Looked up from germline, CDR1 is SGHVS and CDR2 is FQNEAQ. CDR3 sequence reads: CASSLARRLSTGELFF. CDR3 in DNA: TGTGCCAGCAGCTTAGCGCGCAGACTAAGCACCGGGGAGCTGTTTTTT.

This clonotype was counted at least ten times. The gene calls are TRBV7-2 and TRBJ1-1; maybe TRBD1 (5 bases). CDR3 size: 14 residues. Between the trimmed V and J ends, which lost 5 bases and 4 bases, there was a span of 14 bases. Germline CDR1 and CDR2: SGHTA and FQGNSA. The CDR3 nucleotides are TGTGCCAGCAGCCAGTCCAGGGCTGGCACTGAAGCTTTCTTT. Translated, it gives CASSQSRAGTEAFF. Drawing the rest from reference TRBV7-2 and TRBJ1-1, the complete variable domain is GAGVSQSPSNKVTEKGKDVELRCDPISGHTALYWYRQSLGQGLEFLIYFQGNSAPDKSGLPSDRFSAERTGGSVSTLTIQRTQQEDSAVYLCASSQSRAGTEAFFGQGTRLTVV.

The genes are TRBV11-2 and TRBJ2-7; 11 nucleotides agree with TRBD2. The CDR3 runs 16 residues. Germline trimming cut 1 base from V and 3 bases from J; bases unmatched to any gene: 5. Per the germline V gene, CDR1 is SGHAT and CDR2 is FQNNGV. The CDR3 region is CASSLAASGRNYEQYF. CDR3 nucleotide sequence: TGTGCCAGCAGCTTAGCGGCTAGCGGGAGGAACTACGAGCAGTACTTC.

At least ten counts were recorded for this clonotype. The V call is TRBV28, the J call TRBJ2-2, with D uncertain. Germline CDR1 MDHEN, CDR2 SYDVKM. The CDR3 covers 14 residues. V lost 3 bases and J lost 4, with 9 bases in between. CDR3 sequence (DNA): TGTGCCAGCAGTTTTCTGTCGGGCACCGGGGAGCTGTTTTTT. It codes for CASSFLSGTGELFF.

This clonotype was found many times. The chain employs TRBV28 and TRBJ2-2; 13 bases agree with TRBD2. Germline loops: CDR1 MDHEN, CDR2 SYDVKM. The CDR3 length is 17 residues. V lost 5 bases, J lost 4 bases, and 7 bases stayed unmatched. The chain's CDR3 is CASSPSTSGRITGELFF. The CDR3 nucleotides read TGTGCCAGCAGTCCCTCGACTAGCGGGAGGATCACCGGGGAGCTGTTTTTT.

This chain joins TRBV27 and TRBJ1-1; D might be TRBD1 (6 bases). V was pared by 2 bases and J by 2 bases, with 12 bases between. The CDR3 has 15 amino acids. The germline V gene has CDR1 MNHEY and CDR2 SMNVEV (reference sequence). The CDR3 protein is CASSLIPGDNTEAFF. The DNA for the CDR3 is TGTGCCAGCAGTTTAATCCCAGGGGATAACACTGAAGCTTTCTTT.

This clonotype was counted at least ten times. The V gene is TRBV7-2, the J gene TRBJ2-7; no definite D call. Germline V lookup: CDR1 SGHTA, CDR2 FQGNSA. CDR3 length: 14 amino acids. The V gene lost 1 base and the J gene lost 2 bases, with 9 bases spanning the gap. The CDR3 reads CASSLEPGTYEQYF. The CDR3 bases are TGTGCCAGCAGCTTAGAACCAGGTACCTACGAGCAGTACTTC. Variable domain in full (rest from reference TRBV7-2 and TRBJ2-7): GAGVSQSPSNKVTEKGKDVELRCDPISGHTALYWYRQSLGQGLEFLIYFQGNSAPDKSGLPSDRFSAERTGGSVSTLTIQRTQQEDSAVYLCASSLEPGTYEQYFGPGTRLTVT.

This clonotype was picked up many times. The V call is TRBV7-9, the J call TRBJ1-1, with D tentatively TRBD1 (5 bases). This CDR3 has 14 amino acids. Germline lookup yields CDR1 SEHNR and CDR2 FQNEAQ (reference sequence). Trimming removed 3 bases from V and 8 bases from J, with 16 bases in between. CDR3 residues: CASSFTLGPSEAFF. The CDR3 bases are TGTGCCAGCAGCTTTACCTTGGGGCCGTCAGAAGCTTTCTTT.

This clonotype was detected only a few times. The chain carries TRBV7-9 and TRBJ2-7; TRBD1 matches at 9 bases. The ends lost 5 bases at V and 0 bases at J; junction bases unmatched: 5. The CDR3 consists of 15 residues. Germline CDR1 is SEHNR and CDR2 is FQNEAQ (reference sequence). The CDR3 sequence is CASSMTGGHSYEQYF. CDR3 DNA: TGTGCCAGCAGCATGACAGGGGGACACTCCTACGAGCAGTACTTC.

This clonotype was found many times. The V and J genes are TRBV28 and TRBJ1-1; D is ambiguous. The CDR3 is 14 residues long. Germline V gene lookup returns CDR1 MDHEN and CDR2 SYDVKM. Trimming stripped 5 bases from V and 4 bases from J, with 14 bases between. CDR3 protein: CASSLLTRGTEAFF. In DNA form, the CDR3 reads TGTGCCAGCAGTCTTCTTACTCGGGGCACTGAAGCTTTCTTT.

This clonotype has more than one count but fewer than ten. The V call is TRBV27, the J call TRBJ2-1, with D uncertain. V was clipped by 3 bases and J by 9 bases, with 9 bases between them. This CDR3 is built from 12 residues. Per germline, CDR1 MNHEY and CDR2 SMNVEV (reference sequence). The DNA for the CDR3 is TGTGCCAGCAGTTTCCGAGCGTCTGAGCAGTTCTTC. It translates to CASSFRASEQFF.

The table lists this clonotype with many counts. The rearrangement uses TRBV28 and TRBJ2-7, with D perhaps TRBD1 or TRBD2 (7 bases each). Germline loops: CDR1 MDHEN, CDR2 SYDVKM. V gave up 8 bases and J gave up 2 bases, with 16 bases separating them. The CDR3 spans 14 residues. Written as DNA, the CDR3 is TGTGCCAGCCAGGGAGGGGGGACAGCCTACGAGCAGTACTTC. Translation: CASQGGGTAYEQYF.